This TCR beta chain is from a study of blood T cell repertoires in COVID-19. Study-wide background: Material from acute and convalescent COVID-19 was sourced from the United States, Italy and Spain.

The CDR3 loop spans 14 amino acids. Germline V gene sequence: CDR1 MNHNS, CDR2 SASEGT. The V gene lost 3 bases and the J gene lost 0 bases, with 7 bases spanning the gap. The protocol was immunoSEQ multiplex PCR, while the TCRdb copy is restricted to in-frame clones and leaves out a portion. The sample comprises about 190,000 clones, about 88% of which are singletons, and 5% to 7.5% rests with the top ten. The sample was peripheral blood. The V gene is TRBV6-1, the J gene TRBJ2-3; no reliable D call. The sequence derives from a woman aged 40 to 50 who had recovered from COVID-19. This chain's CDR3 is CASSDVASTDTQYF. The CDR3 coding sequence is TGTGCCAGCAGTGATGTGGCTAGCACAGATACGCAGTATTTT.